Presented here are 8 T cell receptor beta chains from one specimen sequenced in a study of T-cell reconstitution after alpha-beta-depleted transplantation in children (dated by TCRdb to between 2015 and 2016). This specimen's treatment or condition label, per the study, means: allogeneic hematopoietic cell transplantation with graft depleted of TCRalphabeta T cells and CD19 B cells. Libraries were made using PCR. Sequencing instrument: Illumina HiSeq 2500. TCR library preparation used molecular barcoding, with unique molecular identifiers applied to normalize quantification of the TCRbeta repertoire. TCRdb applied fastp at Q25 and MiXCR to the public reads, then kept only in-frame beta chains. Every distinct CDR3 protein forms one entry, paired with its most common genes and DNA. Here the sample has a few hundred thousand distinct CDR3 sequences; around 16% occur a single time. The biggest ten clones account for roughly 27% of the sample.

Sample: PBMCs, mostly from graft donor cells, taken 360 days after TCRalphabeta/CD19-depleted stem cell transplant. The receptors derive from a boy in the first two years of life who had a stem cell transplant for Wiskott-Aldrich syndrome, so the T cells may come from the graft donor.

As to this clonotype: At one of its ends the junction is not consistent with the germline gene, which may arise from a read error. J is TRBJ2-5 and V is TRBV5-1; TRBD2 matches at 14 bases. The germline V gene encodes CDR1 SGHRS and CDR2 YFSETQ. There are 15 residues in the CDR3. The CDR3 sequence is CASSWGLAGEETQSF. CDR3 DNA sequence: TGCGCCAGCAGCTGGGGACTAGCGGGGGAAGAGACCCAGTCCTTC.

The J gene is TRBJ2-3, the V gene TRBV29-1; no reliable D call. The V end lost 6 bases, the J end lost 5 bases, and 12 bases lay between the germline ends. From germline, CDR1 is SQVTM and CDR2 ANQGSEA. This CDR3 has 12 amino acids. The CDR3, as DNA: TGCAGCGTCACTTTCGAAGGAGATACGCAGTATTTT. Encoded protein: CSVTFEGDTQYF.

This clonotype showed up just a few times. The gene calls are TRBV5-1 and TRBJ1-5; TRBD1 is a possible D gene (5 bases). The CDR3 contains 14 residues. Germline V gene sequence: CDR1 SGHRS, CDR2 YFSETQ. V gave up 4 bases and J gave up 4 bases, with 12 bases separating them. The CDR3 coding sequence is TGCGCCAGCAGCGGGGTCGGGGGAAATCAGCCCCAGCATTTT. Protein sequence: CASSGVGGNQPQHF. Using reference TRBV5-1 and TRBJ1-5 for the parts outside the CDR3, the full variable domain is KAGVTQTPRYLIKTRGQQVTLSCSPISGHRSVSWYQQTPGQGLQFLFEYFSETQRNKGNFPGRFSGRQFSNSRSEMNVSTLELGDSALYLCASSGVGGNQPQHFGDGTRLSIL.

The chain combines TRBV4-3 with TRBJ2-1, with TRBD1 identical over 8 bases. V lost 0 bases and J lost 4; bases outside the gene matches: 8. This CDR3 is 17 amino acids long. Germline V gene lookup returns CDR1 LGHNA and CDR2 YSLEER. The CDR3, as DNA: TGCGCCAGCAGCCAAGATGTCCGGGACAGGATATACAATGAGCAGTTCTTC. Encoded protein: CASSQDVRDRIYNEQFF.

This clonotype was observed a handful of times. The V call is TRBV5-1, the J call TRBJ2-1; 7 bases align to TRBD1. The CDR3 extends over 11 amino acids. Germline loops: CDR1 SGHRS, CDR2 YFSETQ. V shed 4 bases and J 14 bases; nucleotides not matched to a gene: 6. Here the CDR3 reads CASSQDREEFF. DNA of the CDR3: TGCGCCAGCAGCCAAGACAGGGAAGAGTTCTTC.

This clonotype came up many times. The chain joins TRBV29-1 to TRBJ1-2; TRBD1 is a possible D gene (6 bases). Looked up from germline, CDR1 is SQVTM and CDR2 is ANQGSEA. V was pared by 7 bases and J by 5 bases, with 11 bases between. The CDR3 has 11 residues. CDR3 sequence reads: CSARQDYGYTF. The CDR3 DNA reads as TGCAGCGCACGACAGGATTATGGCTACACCTTC.

This clonotype was observed a handful of times. This rearrangement joins TRBV10-3 to TRBJ2-3; 14 bases are a match to TRBD2. The CDR3 is 15 residues long. Germline V CDR1 and CDR2: ENHRY, SYGVKD. J was trimmed by 8 bases and V by 6 bases; bases with no gene match: 7. CDR3 nucleotides: TGTGCCATCAGCGGACTAGCGGGAGGAATGAGTACGCAGTATTTT. Protein: CAISGLAGGMSTQYF.

The V gene is TRBV12-3 or TRBV12-4, the J gene TRBJ1-4; D possibly corresponds to TRBD1 (5 bases). CDR3 length equals 16 residues. V was trimmed by 6 bases and J by 7 bases, leaving 21 bases between them. The CDR3 bases are TGTGCCAGCAGATTCGGGACGGGAGGGCTGGGTGAAAAACTGTTTTTT. Protein: CASRFGTGGLGEKLFF.